Shown below are 14 T cell receptor beta chains from a single sample sequenced in a study of early T cells in non-severe SARS-CoV-2 infection. TCRdb independently ran MiXCR on the 5' RACE reads; one entry per CDR3 protein. The sample has about 77,000 distinct CDR3 sequences; more than 7.5% are singletons. The material sequenced was whole blood. The receptors come from an adult who was a healthcare worker with PCR-confirmed SARS-CoV-2 infection or an uninfected control (not recorded which).

This clonotype was detected only a few times. The rearrangement uses TRBV7-9 and TRBJ2-5; 7 nucleotides line up with TRBD2. Per the germline V gene, CDR1 is SEHNR and CDR2 is FQNEAQ (reference sequence). Germline trimming cut 5 bases from V and 5 bases from J; bases unmatched to any gene: 14. The CDR3 is 16 residues long. CDR3 nucleotide sequence: TGTGCCAGCAGCAAGCCCCCGGGACTACTCCGGGAGACCCAGTACTTC. Encoded protein: CASSKPPGLLRETQYF.

The V call is TRBV20-1, the J call TRBJ2-1, with 11 bases matching TRBD2. The CDR3 has 12 residues. CDR1 DFQATT and CDR2 SNEGSKA come from the germline V gene (reference sequence). CDR3 nucleotides: TGCGGTGGGACTAGCGGCCTCAATGAGCAGTTCTTC. The encoded protein is CGGTSGLNEQFF.

The genes are TRBV6-5 and TRBJ2-2; TRBD2 is a possible D gene (5 bases). Germline loops: CDR1 MNHEY, CDR2 SVGAGI. The V end was cut by 0 bases, the J end by 1 base, with 9 bases between. The CDR3 contains 16 residues. CDR3 in DNA: TGTGCCAGCAGTTACTCGGAGGACTTGAACACCGGGGAGCTGTTTTTT. It encodes CASSYSEDLNTGELFF.

This sequence joins TRBV14 and TRBJ2-7, with 8 bases lining up with TRBD1. The V and J ends lost 4 bases and 5 bases, in that order; junction bases with no gene match: 4. This CDR3 region has 13 residues. Germline CDR1 SGHDN, CDR2 FVKESK. The CDR3 loop is CASSRTGRHEQYF. The CDR3 coding sequence is TGTGCCAGCAGCCGGACAGGGAGGCACGAGCAGTACTTC.

The V call is TRBV5-6, the J call TRBJ2-3, with D perhaps being TRBD1 or TRBD2 (6 bases each). Germline CDR1 SGHDT, CDR2 YYEEEE. The V end was cut by 4 bases, the J end by 0 bases, with 15 bases between. The length of the CDR3 is 16 residues. The CDR3 loop is CASSPGVAASTDTQYF. CDR3 DNA sequence: TGTGCCAGCAGCCCAGGGGTAGCGGCTAGCACAGATACGCAGTATTTT.

This clonotype appeared a few times. CDR3 coding DNA: TGTGCCTGGAGCCTAGCCCGTGGGACCGGGGAGCTGTTTTTT. This sequence encodes CAWSLARGTGELFF. The chain joins TRBV30 to TRBJ2-2; the D gene is possibly TRBD2 (5 bases). Germline V lookup: CDR1 GTSNPN, CDR2 SVGIG (reference sequence). Trimming shortened V by 3 bases and J by 5 bases, and 13 bases separated the two germline ends. The CDR3 is 14 amino acids.

V is TRBV20-1 and J is TRBJ2-5; a weak D match, TRBD1 (6 bases). The CDR3 runs 13 residues. V was clipped by 6 bases and J by 4 bases, with 15 bases between them. Germline V lookup: CDR1 DFQATT, CDR2 SNEGSKA (reference sequence). This CDR3 is CSAMPGAGETQYF. In DNA, the CDR3 is TGCAGTGCGATGCCAGGGGCTGGAGAGACCCAGTACTTC.

The gene calls are TRBV11-2 and TRBJ2-1, with D perhaps TRBD1 or TRBD2 (5 bases each). Trimming took 7 bases from V and 1 from J, leaving 17 bases between them. Germline loops: CDR1 SGHAT, CDR2 FQNNGV. The CDR3 contains 16 residues. This CDR3 is CASNSKRSGSYNEQFF. The CDR3 nucleotides read TGTGCCAGCAACTCAAAGCGGTCAGGGTCCTACAATGAGCAGTTCTTC.

The chain uses TRBV3-1 and TRBJ1-5; D may be TRBD1 (5 bases). V dropped 3 bases and J dropped 5 bases, with 17 bases sitting between them. Germline CDR1 LGHDT, CDR2 YNNKEL (reference sequence). The CDR3 totals 16 residues. The CDR3 spells CASSQTPGPNHQPQHF. The CDR3 DNA reads as TGTGCCAGCAGCCAGACCCCGGGGCCAAATCATCAGCCCCAGCATTTT.

The chain links TRBV28 to TRBJ2-1, with no clear D. V lost 2 bases, J lost 0 bases, and 5 bases lay in between. This CDR3 comprises 14 residues. Germline V gene lookup returns CDR1 MDHEN and CDR2 SYDVKM. The CDR3 is CASSLEFSYNEQFF. The CDR3 nucleotides are TGTGCCAGCAGTTTAGAATTCTCCTACAATGAGCAGTTCTTC.

This clonotype was detected a few times. The chain has TRBV29-1 and TRBJ2-2; TRBD1 matches at 7 bases. The CDR3 covers 17 residues. J lost 6 bases, V lost 5 bases, and 18 bases had no gene match. CDR1 is SQVTM, CDR2 ANQGSEA, per germline. CDR3 amino acids: CSVCPGRQGEWPGELFF. The CDR3 DNA reads as TGCAGCGTTTGCCCCGGACGACAGGGTGAATGGCCCGGGGAGCTGTTTTTT.

The chain has TRBV20-1 and TRBJ1-1; D is ambiguous. The CDR3 contains 15 residues. The ends were cut back, 1 base at V and 5 bases at J, with 17 bases in the middle. Germline V gene sequence: CDR1 DFQATT, CDR2 SNEGSKA (reference sequence). The CDR3 region has the DNA TGCAGTGCTAGAGCTGAGGGAGCGAAGGGAACTGAAGCTTTCTTT. As protein: CSARAEGAKGTEAFF.

There are many counts of this clonotype. V gene TRBV28 combines with J gene TRBJ2-4, with 8 bases lining up with TRBD1. Germline CDR1 reads MDHEN; CDR2 reads SYDVKM. The V gene end was trimmed by 2 bases and the J gene end by 6 bases; junction bases not matched to a gene: 6. This CDR3 comprises 15 residues. CDR3 region: CASSLRGQGINIQYF. DNA for the CDR3: TGTGCCAGCAGTTTACGTGGACAGGGAATAAACATTCAGTACTTC.

This clonotype has just a few counts. This chain connects TRBV3-1 to TRBJ2-2; 9 bases map to TRBD2. The V gene end was trimmed by 3 bases and the J gene end by 5 bases; junction bases not matched to a gene: 7. The CDR3 totals 16 residues. Germline-derived CDR1 and CDR2 are LGHDT and YNNKEL (reference sequence). The CDR3: CASSHYSGRGTGELFF. CDR3 in DNA: TGTGCCAGCAGCCATTATAGCGGGAGAGGGACCGGGGAGCTGTTTTTT. Based on the CDR3 plus reference TRBV3-1 and TRBJ2-2, the full variable domain is DTAVSQTPKYLVTQMGNDKSIKCEQNLGHDTMYWYKQDSKKFLKIMFSYNNKELIINETVPNRFSPKSPDKAHLNLHINSLELGDSAVYFCASSHYSGRGTGELFFGEGSRLTVL.